Listed here is a single TCR beta chain. The data were obtained in a study of vaccination and CD4 T cells after COVID-19. About the research overall: Samples were taken after vaccination, a median of about 79 days after dose two, with a range of 14 to 241.

Dates of PCR positivity, March to December 2020, preceded the US Alpha, Beta and Delta variants. Each CDR3 protein gets one entry after TCRdb re-called the PCR reads with MiXCR. The sample includes 15,000 to 25,000 distinct CDR3 sequences, 60% of them seen just once. From germline, CDR1 is MDHEN and CDR2 SYDVKM. The CDR3 sequence is 14 residues long. V lost 3 bases and J 3 bases, leaving 8 bases between the germline ends. This specimen consisted of CD4+ T cells from blood, obtained after SARS-CoV-2 vaccination. This chain connects TRBV28 to TRBJ2-2; the D gene is possibly TRBD2 (5 bases). This TCR derives from a human donor who had recovered from COVID-19. DNA for the CDR3: TGTGCCAGCAGTTTCTCGGAGGACACCGGGGAGCTGTTTTTT. This sequence encodes CASSFSEDTGELFF.